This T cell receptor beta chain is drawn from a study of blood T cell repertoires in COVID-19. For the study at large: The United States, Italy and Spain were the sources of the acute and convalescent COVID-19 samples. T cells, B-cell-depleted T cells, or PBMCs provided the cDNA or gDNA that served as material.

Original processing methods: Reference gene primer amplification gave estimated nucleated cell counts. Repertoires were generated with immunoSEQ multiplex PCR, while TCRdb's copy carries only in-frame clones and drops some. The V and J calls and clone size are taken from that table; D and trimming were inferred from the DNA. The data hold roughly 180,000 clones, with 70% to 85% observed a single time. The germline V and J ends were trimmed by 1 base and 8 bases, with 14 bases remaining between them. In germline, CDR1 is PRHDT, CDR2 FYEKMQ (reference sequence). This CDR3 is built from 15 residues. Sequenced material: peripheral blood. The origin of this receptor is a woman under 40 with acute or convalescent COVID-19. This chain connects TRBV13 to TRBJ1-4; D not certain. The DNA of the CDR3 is TGTGCCAGCAGCTTAGTTCCGGGAACGGAGGAAAAACTGTTTTTT. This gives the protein CASSLVPGTEEKLFF.